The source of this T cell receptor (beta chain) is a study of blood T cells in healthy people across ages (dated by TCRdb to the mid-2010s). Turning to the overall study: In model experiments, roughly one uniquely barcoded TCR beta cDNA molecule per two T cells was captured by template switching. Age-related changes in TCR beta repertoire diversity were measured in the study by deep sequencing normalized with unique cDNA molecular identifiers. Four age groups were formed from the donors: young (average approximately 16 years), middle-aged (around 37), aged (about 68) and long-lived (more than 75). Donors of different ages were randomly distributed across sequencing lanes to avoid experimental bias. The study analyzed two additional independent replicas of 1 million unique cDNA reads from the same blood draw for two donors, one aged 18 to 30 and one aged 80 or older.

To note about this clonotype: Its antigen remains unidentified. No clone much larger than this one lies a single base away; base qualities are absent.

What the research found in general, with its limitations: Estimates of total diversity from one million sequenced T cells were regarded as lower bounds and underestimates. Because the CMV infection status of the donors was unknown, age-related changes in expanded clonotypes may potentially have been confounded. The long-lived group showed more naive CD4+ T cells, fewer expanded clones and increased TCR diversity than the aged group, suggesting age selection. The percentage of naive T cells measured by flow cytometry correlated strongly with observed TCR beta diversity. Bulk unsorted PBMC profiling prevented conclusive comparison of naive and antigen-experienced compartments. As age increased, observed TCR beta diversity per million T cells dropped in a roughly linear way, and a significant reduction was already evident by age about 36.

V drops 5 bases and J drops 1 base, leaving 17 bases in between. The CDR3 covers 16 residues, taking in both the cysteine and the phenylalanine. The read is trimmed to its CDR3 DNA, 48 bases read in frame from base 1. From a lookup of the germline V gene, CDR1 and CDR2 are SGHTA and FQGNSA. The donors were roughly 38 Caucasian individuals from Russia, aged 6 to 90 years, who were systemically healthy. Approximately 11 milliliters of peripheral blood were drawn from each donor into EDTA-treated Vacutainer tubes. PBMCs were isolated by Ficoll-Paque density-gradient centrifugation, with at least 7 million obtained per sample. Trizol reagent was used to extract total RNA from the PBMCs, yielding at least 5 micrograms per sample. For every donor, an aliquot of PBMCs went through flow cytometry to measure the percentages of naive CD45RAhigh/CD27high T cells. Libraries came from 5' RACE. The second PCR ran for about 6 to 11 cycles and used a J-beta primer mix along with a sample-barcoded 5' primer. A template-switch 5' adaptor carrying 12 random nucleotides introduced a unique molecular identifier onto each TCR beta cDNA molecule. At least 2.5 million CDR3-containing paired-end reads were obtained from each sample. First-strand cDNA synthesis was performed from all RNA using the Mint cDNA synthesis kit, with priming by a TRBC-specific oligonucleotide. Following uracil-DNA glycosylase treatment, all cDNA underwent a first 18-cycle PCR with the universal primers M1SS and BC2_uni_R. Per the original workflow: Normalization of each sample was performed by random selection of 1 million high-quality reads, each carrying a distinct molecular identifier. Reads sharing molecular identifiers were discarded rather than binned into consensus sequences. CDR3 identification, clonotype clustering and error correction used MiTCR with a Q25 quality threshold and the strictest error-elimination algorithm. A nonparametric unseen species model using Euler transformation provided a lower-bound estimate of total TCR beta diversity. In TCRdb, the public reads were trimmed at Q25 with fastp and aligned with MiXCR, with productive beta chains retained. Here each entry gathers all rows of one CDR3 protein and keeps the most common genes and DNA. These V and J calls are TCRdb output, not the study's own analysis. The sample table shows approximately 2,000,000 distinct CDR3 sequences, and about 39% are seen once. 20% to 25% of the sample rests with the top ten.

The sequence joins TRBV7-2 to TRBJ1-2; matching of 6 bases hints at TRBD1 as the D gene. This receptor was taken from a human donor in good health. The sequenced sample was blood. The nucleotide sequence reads TGTGCCAGCAGCCCGCAAACAGGGACCAATAACTATGGCTACACCTTC. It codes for CASSPQTGTNNYGYTF.